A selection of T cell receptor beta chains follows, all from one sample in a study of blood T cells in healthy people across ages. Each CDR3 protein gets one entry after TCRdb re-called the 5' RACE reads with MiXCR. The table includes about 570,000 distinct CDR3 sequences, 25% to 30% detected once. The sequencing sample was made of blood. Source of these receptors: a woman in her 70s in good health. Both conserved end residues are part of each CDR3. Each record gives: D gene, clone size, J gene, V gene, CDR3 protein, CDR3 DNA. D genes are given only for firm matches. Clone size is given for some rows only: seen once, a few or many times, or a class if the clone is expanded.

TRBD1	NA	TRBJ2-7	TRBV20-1	CSVAPGQVPYEQYF	TGCAGTGTCGCTCCGGGACAGGTACCCTACGAGCAGTACTTC
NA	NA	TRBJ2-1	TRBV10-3	CAIRGGGNSYNEQFF	TGTGCCATCAGGGGTGGGGGGAACTCCTACAATGAGCAGTTCTTC
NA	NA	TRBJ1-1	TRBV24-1	CAASAPDRMNTEAFF	TGTGCCGCCAGTGCCCCCGACAGGATGAACACTGAAGCTTTCTTT
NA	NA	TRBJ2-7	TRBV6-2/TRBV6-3	CAGRGSVGQELSYEQYF	TGTGCCGGCAGGGGTTCGGTTGGGCAGGAGCTCTCCTACGAGCAGTACTTC
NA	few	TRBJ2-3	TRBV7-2	CASSLIASTDTQYF	TGTGCCAGCAGCTTGATTGCGAGCACAGATACGCAGTATTTT
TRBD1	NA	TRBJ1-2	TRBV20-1	CSALTGTFYTF	TGCAGTGCCCTGACAGGGACCTTCTACACCTTC
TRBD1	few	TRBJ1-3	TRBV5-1	CASGGGQVVRGNTIYF	TGCGCCAGCGGGGGAGGACAGGTTGTGAGAGGAAACACCATATATTTT
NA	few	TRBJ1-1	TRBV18	CASSPPGGLGTEAFF	TGTGCCAGCTCACCACCAGGTGGGTTGGGTACTGAAGCTTTCTTT
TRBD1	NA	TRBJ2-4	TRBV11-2	CASNSGTGSLPQYF	TGTGCCAGCAACTCCGGGACAGGGTCCCTACCTCAGTACTTC
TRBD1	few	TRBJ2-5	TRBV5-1	CASSLPDRETQYF	TGCGCCAGCAGCCTACCGGACAGGGAGACCCAGTACTTC